The next 23 T cell receptor beta chains were all read from a single sample in a study of cytomegalovirus exposure and HLA in healthy donors. PCR employed 60 Vbeta and 13 Jbeta primers. Sequenced by immunoSEQ multiplex PCR; TCRdb stores in-frame clones only, minus some. The listing records tens of thousands of clones. Material: PBMCs. The receptors were sampled from a man aged 18-30 years in good health and CMV-seropositive.

The chain couples TRBV4-2 to TRBJ2-7, with a possible D match to TRBD1 (6 bases). The CDR3 is 13 residues long. Trimming shortened V by 0 bases and J by 6 bases, and 9 bases separated the two germline ends. Per germline, CDR1 LGHNA and CDR2 YNFKEQ. This chain's CDR3 is CASSQEAGVEQYF. CDR3 nucleotide sequence: TGTGCCAGCAGCCAAGAGGCAGGGGTCGAGCAGTACTTC.

The chain has TRBV7-3 and TRBJ2-7; 8 bases agree with TRBD2. Germline V lookup: CDR1 SGHTA, CDR2 FQGTGA. CDR3 size: 15 residues. The V and J ends lost 5 bases and 0 bases, in that order; junction bases with no gene match: 6. DNA of the CDR3: TGTGCCAGCAGCCTTGCTAGCGGGCCCTCCTACGAGCAGTACTTC. It codes for CASSLASGPSYEQYF.

This chain connects TRBV28 to TRBJ2-7; perhaps TRBD1 as D (6 bases). Trimming removed 6 bases at V and 1 base at J, with 22 bases between. CDR1 is MDHEN and CDR2 is SYDVKM in the germline V gene. The CDR3 length is 17 residues. CDR3: CASSSRGRSGISYEQYF. The DNA of the CDR3 is TGTGCCAGCAGCTCCAGGGGTCGAAGTGGTATATCCTACGAGCAGTACTTC.

This chain joins TRBV5-6 and TRBJ2-1, with D perhaps matching TRBD2 (5 bases). Germline-derived CDR1 and CDR2 are SGHDT and YYEEEE. The CDR3 is 17 amino acids. Trimming removed 4 bases from V and 4 bases from J, with 21 bases in between. In nucleotides, the CDR3 is TGTGCCAGCAGCCTGCAGGTGAGGAGGTCCTTATACAATGAGCAGTTCTTC. Encoded protein: CASSLQVRRSLYNEQFF.

The chain couples TRBV28 to TRBJ1-2; the match to TRBD1 covers 9 bases. The CDR3 consists of 14 residues. Germline V gene data show CDR1 as MDHEN and CDR2 as SYDVKM. The J segment lost 5 bases and the V segment lost 3 bases, leaving 4 bases of the junction unmatched. The CDR3 region is CASSFNRGLYGYTF. The CDR3 DNA is TGTGCCAGCAGTTTTAACAGGGGGCTTTATGGCTACACCTTC.

The genes are TRBV7-9 and TRBJ1-1; D gene uncertain. V lost 0 bases and J lost 7, with 9 bases in between. Germline assignment: CDR1 SEHNR and CDR2 FQNEAQ (reference sequence). There are 13 residues in the CDR3. The CDR3 loop is CASSLAPAIEAFF. The CDR3 DNA sequence: TGTGCCAGCAGCTTAGCCCCCGCGATTGAAGCTTTCTTT.

The chain carries TRBV5-6 and TRBJ2-5, with 10 bases matching TRBD1. V lost 3 bases, J lost 0 bases, and 8 bases stayed unmatched. The CDR3 consists of 17 residues. Germline CDR1 is SGHDT and CDR2 is YYEEEE. This CDR3 reads CASSSLTGGLYQETQYF. Written as DNA, the CDR3 is TGTGCCAGCAGCTCTCTGACAGGGGGCTTGTACCAAGAGACCCAGTACTTC.

The chain is built from TRBV6-5 and TRBJ2-4; 8 bases are shared with TRBD1. The germline CDR1 and CDR2 sequences are MNHEY and SVGAGI. Trimming took 0 bases from V and 3 from J; bases not matched to a gene: 4. The CDR3 is 16 amino acids. CDR3 sequence (DNA): TGTGCCAGCAGTTACTCGCACAGGGGGGTCAAAAACATTCAGTACTTC. Amino acids: CASSYSHRGVKNIQYF.

The chain has TRBV5-6 and TRBJ2-7, with 9 bases lining up with TRBD2. The CDR3 runs to 15 residues. The J segment lost 6 bases and the V segment lost 3 bases, leaving 10 bases of the junction unmatched. The germline V gene has CDR1 SGHDT and CDR2 YYEEEE. CDR3 DNA: TGTGCCAGCAGCTCAACTAATAGCGGGAGCATCGAGCAGTACTTC. Its translation is CASSSTNSGSIEQYF.

V usage is TRBV29-1 and J usage is TRBJ2-3; 7 nucleotides match TRBD2. Looked up from germline, CDR1 is SQVTM and CDR2 is ANQGSEA. CDR3 length equals 13 residues. With V trimmed by 6 bases and J by 7 bases, 10 bases remained unmatched. CDR3 residues: CSVGLGGGNTQYF. For the CDR3, the DNA is TGCAGCGTGGGCCTTGGCGGGGGAAATACGCAGTATTTT.

The genes are TRBV5-1 and TRBJ2-7; D gene ambiguous. The V gene lost 1 base and the J gene lost 0 bases, with 5 bases spanning the gap. The CDR3 contains 13 residues. The V gene's germline CDR1 is SGHRS and CDR2 YFSETQ. The CDR3 DNA sequence: TGCGCCAGCAGCTTGACCAGCTCCTACGAGCAGTACTTC. Its translation: CASSLTSSYEQYF. The full variable domain, rest sourced from reference TRBV5-1 and TRBJ2-7, is KAGVTQTPRYLIKTRGQQVTLSCSPISGHRSVSWYQQTPGQGLQFLFEYFSETQRNKGNFPGRFSGRQFSNSRSEMNVSTLELGDSALYLCASSLTSSYEQYFGPGTRLTVT.

The chain couples TRBV9 to TRBJ2-1; D is perhaps TRBD2 (5 bases). The CDR3 extends over 14 amino acids. Germline V CDR1 and CDR2: SGDLS, YYNGEE. Deletions cut 3 bases from V and 0 bases from J, with 7 bases between. The CDR3 DNA sequence: TGTGCCAGCAGCGGAGGGAGCTCCTACAATGAGCAGTTCTTC. Translated: CASSGGSSYNEQFF.

V and J are TRBV14 and TRBJ1-2; TRBD1 is a possible D gene (6 bases). Trimming left V 11 bases short and J 3 bases short, with 13 bases between. CDR1 and CDR2 from the germline V gene are SGHDN and FVKESK. The CDR3 contains 12 residues. The CDR3 protein is CALPTGYYGYTF. CDR3 sequence (DNA): TGTGCCTTGCCGACAGGCTACTATGGCTACACCTTC.

J is TRBJ2-2 and V is TRBV25-1, with no clear D. The CDR3 loop spans 13 amino acids. V lost 5 bases and J 7 bases, leaving 11 bases between the germline ends. Germline V lookup: CDR1 MGHDK, CDR2 SYGVNS. CDR3 residues: CASSLVTFGELFF. The CDR3 nucleotides read TGTGCCAGCAGTCTGGTCACATTCGGGGAGCTGTTTTTT.

The V gene is TRBV6-1, the J gene TRBJ1-5, with D perhaps matching TRBD1 (5 bases). The germline V and J ends were trimmed by 8 bases and 2 bases, with 7 bases remaining between them. The CDR3 extends over 12 amino acids. Germline V CDR1 and CDR2: MNHNS, SASEGT. CDR3 protein: CASSRGNQPQHF. CDR3 nucleotide sequence: TGTGCCAGCTCCAGGGGCAATCAGCCCCAGCATTTT.

The chain recombines TRBV28 with TRBJ2-5, with D tentatively TRBD2 (7 bases). The CDR3 runs to 17 residues. Trimming removed 8 bases at V and 4 bases at J, with 26 bases between. Germline V gene lookup returns CDR1 MDHEN and CDR2 SYDVKM. The DNA for the CDR3 is TGTGCCAGCGGGAATAGGGGGGCTGAGGGCGGGGGAGAGACCCAGTACTTC. Its translation is CASGNRGAEGGGETQYF.

V usage is TRBV5-1 and J usage is TRBJ1-1; D is perhaps TRBD1 (5 bases). Germline assignment: CDR1 SGHRS and CDR2 YFSETQ. The CDR3 loop spans 16 amino acids. Trimming took 1 base from V and 0 from J, leaving 13 bases between them. The CDR3 bases are TGCGCCAGCAGCTTGTTGCAGGGTCTGATGAACACTGAAGCTTTCTTT. Amino acid sequence: CASSLLQGLMNTEAFF.

The CDR3 spells CASSSGQMNTEAFF. The CDR3 region has the DNA TGTGCCAGCAGCTCCGGACAGATGAACACTGAAGCTTTCTTT. The chain has TRBV13 and TRBJ1-1; TRBD1 is a possible D gene (6 bases). Germline V gives CDR1 PRHDT, CDR2 FYEKMQ (reference sequence). This CDR3 has 14 amino acids. The V gene lost 4 bases and the J gene lost 0 bases, with 9 bases spanning the gap.

The chain has TRBV7-2 and TRBJ2-5, with a possible D match to TRBD1 (6 bases). The CDR3 spans 15 residues. Germline V CDR1 and CDR2: SGHTA, FQGNSA. Trimming pared 5 bases from V and 5 bases from J, leaving 18 bases between. The CDR3 loop reads CASSARQAHGETQYF. In nucleotides, the CDR3 is TGTGCCAGCAGCGCCCGACAGGCACACGGCGAGACCCAGTACTTC.

CDR3 protein: CASSVEREGPYEQYF. In nucleotides, the CDR3 is TGTGCCAGCAGCGTAGAACGGGAAGGGCCCTACGAGCAGTACTTC. The V and J genes are TRBV9 and TRBJ2-7, with a weak D call TRBD2 (5 bases). The CDR3 has 15 residues. Germline V gene lookup returns CDR1 SGDLS and CDR2 YYNGEE. Trimming left V 0 bases short and J 2 bases short, with 12 bases between.

The chain employs TRBV2 and TRBJ2-1; TRBD1 is a possible D gene (6 bases). The CDR3 covers 15 residues. Germline CDR1 and CDR2: SNHLY and FYNNEI. Trimming took 3 bases from V and 4 from J, leaving 13 bases between them. This CDR3 reads CASSDEAGVYNEQFF. In DNA, the CDR3 is TGTGCCAGCAGTGATGAGGCAGGGGTTTACAATGAGCAGTTCTTC.

This chain connects TRBV6-5 to TRBJ1-1, with a weak D call TRBD1 (6 bases). The CDR3 has 12 amino acids. The germline V and J ends were trimmed by 7 bases and 8 bases, with 14 bases remaining between them. Germline loops: CDR1 MNHEY, CDR2 SVGAGI. The CDR3 region is CASTQDRLEAFF. The CDR3 coding sequence is TGTGCCAGCACCCAGGACAGATTAGAAGCTTTCTTT.

V usage is TRBV4-1 and J usage is TRBJ2-7, with D possibly TRBD2 on 6 matching bases. Per the germline V gene, CDR1 is MGHRA and CDR2 is YSYEKL. With 4 bases removed from V and 7 bases from J, the gap between germline ends came to 14 bases. This CDR3 region has 13 residues. CDR3 nucleotides: TGCGCCAGCAGCCCCGGGAGCCAGCTGGAGCAGTACTTC. Protein: CASSPGSQLEQYF.